The 32 T cell receptor beta chains listed next were all sequenced from one sample in a study of PD-1 blockade in classical Hodgkin lymphoma. Some clones are missing from TCRdb's copy, which holds only in-frame ones; the method was immunoSEQ multiplex PCR. The repertoire holds approximately 18,000 clones, with 60% to 85% as singletons. Indicated time point: cycle 4 day 1 (C4D1), after less than 7 weeks of nivolumab. Every one of the patients relapsed after autologous stem cell transplantation (brentuximab vedotin exposure was variable). The CD4+ T cells used were purified from thawed PBMCs through magnetic negative selection. This specimen consisted of CD4+ T cells from blood, obtained before the fourth cycle of nivolumab. The receptor source for this set is a human donor with classical Hodgkin lymphoma.

The V and J genes are TRBV21-1 and TRBJ1-1. TRBV21-1 has pseudogene status. The CDR3 consists of 17 residues. In nucleotides, the CDR3 is TGTGCCAGCAGGGAAAGAACTAGGCCTGGGATGAACACTGAAGCTTTCTTT. Translation gives CASRERTRPGMNTEAFF.

This clone was picked up a small number of times. V usage is TRBV7-6 and J usage is TRBJ1-1; TRBD1 is a possible D gene (5 bases). The CDR3 contains 15 residues. Germline CDR1 reads SGHVS; CDR2 reads FNYEAQ. V lost 5 bases and J 1 base, leaving 14 bases between the germline ends. Written as DNA, the CDR3 is TGTGCCAGCAGCACTCCCGGGACGAGGAACACTGAAGCTTTCTTT. As protein: CASSTPGTRNTEAFF. Full variable domain (rest looked up from reference TRBV7-6 and TRBJ1-1): GAGVSQSPRYKVTKRGQDVALRCDPISGHVSLYWYRQALGQGPEFLTYFNYEAQQDKSGLPNDRFSAERPEGSISTLTIQRTEQRDSAMYRCASSTPGTRNTEAFFGQGTRLTVV.

V and J are TRBV6-1 and TRBJ1-2; TRBD1 matches at 8 bases. Trimming cost V 5 bases and J 4 bases; bases outside gene matches: 6. Germline CDR1 is MNHNS and CDR2 is SASEGT. The CDR3 extends over 14 amino acids. The CDR3 sequence is CASSTGGGAYGYTF. The CDR3 nucleotides read TGTGCCAGCAGTACAGGGGGTGGGGCCTATGGCTACACCTTC.

The CDR3 DNA is TGTGCCAGCAGCTTTCGGGTCGCAACGGGACAAGAGACCCAGTACTTC. It is translated as CASSFRVATGQETQYF. The chain joins TRBV7-2 to TRBJ2-5, with D possibly TRBD2 on 5 matching bases. Trimming pared 3 bases from V and 2 bases from J, leaving 16 bases between. Germline assignment: CDR1 SGHTA and CDR2 FQGNSA. This CDR3 spans 16 amino acids.

The chain recombines TRBV5-5 with TRBJ2-5; tentatively, D is TRBD2 (6 bases). Trimming took off 4 bases at V and 7 bases at J, with 20 bases between the two ends. CDR3 length: 15 amino acids. Germline assignment: CDR1 SGHKS and CDR2 YYEKEE (reference sequence). CDR3 region: CASSPVGSRTPTQYF. For the CDR3, the DNA is TGTGCCAGCAGCCCGGTCGGGAGTAGGACTCCGACCCAGTACTTC.

This clone was detected only a few times. V is TRBV5-6 and J is TRBJ2-7; 7 nucleotides line up with TRBD1. Germline lookup yields CDR1 SGHDT and CDR2 YYEEEE. The ends lost 4 bases at V and 12 bases at J; junction bases unmatched: 19. The CDR3 runs to 15 residues. The DNA for the CDR3 is TGTGCCAGCAGCAGACGGGACAGACTACAAAGAAGGCGGTACTTC. It is translated as CASSRRDRLQRRRYF.

The chain has TRBV21-1 and TRBJ2-1; TRBD1 reflects the table's D call only, with no check against the DNA. TRBV21-1 is described as a pseudogene. This CDR3 contains 13 residues. CDR3 sequence reads: CASSPRQLPEQFF. CDR3 bases: TGTGCCAGCAGTCCCCGACAGTTGCCTGAGCAGTTCTTC.

The genes are TRBV29-1 and TRBJ1-4; possible D gene TRBD1, 5 bases. V was cut by 5 bases and J by 2 bases, with 18 bases left in between. From germline, CDR1 is SQVTM and CDR2 ANQGSEA. The CDR3 consists of 16 residues. The CDR3 sequence is CSVRGYGFSTNEKLFF. For the CDR3, the DNA is TGCAGCGTTCGGGGGTATGGTTTTTCGACTAATGAAAAACTGTTTTTT.

This chain links TRBV5-1 with TRBJ2-5, with D perhaps TRBD2 (6 bases). With 4 bases removed from V and 12 bases from J, the gap between germline ends came to 16 bases. The CDR3 has 12 residues. Germline lookup yields CDR1 SGHRS and CDR2 YFSETQ. The CDR3 region is CASSPTGGREYF. The CDR3 DNA reads TGCGCCAGCAGCCCTACCGGGGGAAGGGAGTACTTC.

The rearrangement uses TRBV19 and TRBJ1-2, with D uncertain. The CDR3 spans 14 residues. The V gene lost 3 bases and the J gene lost 7 bases, with 15 bases spanning the gap. CDR1 LNHDA and CDR2 SQIVND come from the germline V gene (reference sequence). In nucleotides, the CDR3 is TGTGCCAGTAGTATTTCCTTCGGGGTCGGTGGCTACACCTTC. Protein sequence: CASSISFGVGGYTF.

V usage is TRBV15 and J usage is TRBJ1-2; D unclear. CDR1 is LNHNV and CDR2 is YYDKDF in the germline V gene (reference sequence). Trimming cost V 0 bases and J 3 bases, with 14 bases left between them. CDR3 length: 16 residues. The CDR3 DNA reads as TGTGCCACCAGCAGAGAACGTGGAAGACGCGACTATGGCTACACCTTC. Its protein is CATSRERGRRDYGYTF.

The V gene is TRBV28, the J gene TRBJ2-7; TRBD1 agrees at 7 bases. The J segment lost 0 bases and the V segment lost 6 bases, leaving 5 bases of the junction unmatched. The germline gives CDR1 MDHEN, CDR2 SYDVKM. The CDR3 totals 14 residues. The CDR3 DNA sequence: TGTGCCAGCAGAGAACAGGGGAGCTCCTACGAGCAGTACTTC. Translation: CASREQGSSYEQYF.

This rearrangement joins TRBV4-1 to TRBJ2-5; either TRBD1 or TRBD2 may supply D (5 bases each). V was pared by 1 base and J by 4 bases, with 16 bases between. Germline values: CDR1 MGHRA, CDR2 YSYEKL. This CDR3 has 16 residues. CDR3 residues: CASSQVWGNLGETQYF. In DNA, the CDR3 is TGCGCCAGCAGCCAAGTTTGGGGGAACCTAGGAGAGACCCAGTACTTC.

This chain uses TRBV13 with TRBJ1-3; no clear D gene. There are 15 residues in the CDR3. In germline, CDR1 is PRHDT, CDR2 FYEKMQ (reference sequence). V was clipped by 2 bases and J by 0 bases, with 8 bases between them. The CDR3 spells CASSLQPSSGNTIYF. The CDR3 DNA reads as TGTGCCAGCAGCTTACAACCAAGCTCTGGAAACACCATATATTTT.

This chain links TRBV18 with TRBJ1-3, with D maybe TRBD1 (5 bases). Trimming cost V 6 bases and J 1 base, with 13 bases left between them. Per germline, CDR1 KGHSH and CDR2 LQKENI. This CDR3 spans 15 amino acids. The CDR3 sequence: CASSYHGGSGNTIYF. The CDR3 nucleotides read TGTGCCAGCTCTTACCACGGGGGGTCTGGAAACACCATATATTTT.

This chain links TRBV7-9 with TRBJ2-1; 9 nucleotides match TRBD1. The CDR3 length is 16 residues. Trimming took 3 bases from V and 2 from J; bases not matched to a gene: 5. Germline values: CDR1 SEHNR, CDR2 FQNEAQ (reference sequence). CDR3 region: CASSLAGTGTYNEQFF. CDR3 nucleotides: TGTGCCAGCAGCTTGGCTGGGACAGGGACCTACAATGAGCAGTTCTTC.

Only one count was recorded for this clone. V is TRBV9 and J is TRBJ2-3; 7 positions match TRBD2. This CDR3 has 20 amino acids. Germline CDR1 SGDLS, CDR2 YYNGEE. Germline trimming cut 4 bases from V and 0 bases from J; bases unmatched to any gene: 20. CDR3 sequence reads: CASSTQYPSGRTFSTDTQYF. The CDR3 DNA sequence: TGTGCCAGCAGCACCCAATACCCTAGCGGCAGAACGTTTAGCACAGATACGCAGTATTTT.

The chain combines TRBV5-4 with TRBJ1-2; D unresolved. The CDR3 runs to 17 residues. V lost 1 base and J lost 0, with 16 bases in between. Germline CDR1 is SGHNT and CDR2 is YYREEE (reference sequence). CDR3: CASSLSSDGTANYGYTF. CDR3 nucleotide sequence: TGTGCCAGCAGCTTGTCTTCGGACGGCACAGCTAACTATGGCTACACCTTC. Full variable domain (remainder filled in from reference TRBV5-4 and TRBJ1-2): ETGVTQSPTHLIKTRGQQVTLRCSSQSGHNTVSWYQQALGQGPQFIFQYYREEENGRGNFPPRFSGLQFPNYSSELNVNALELDDSALYLCASSLSSDGTANYGYTFGSGTRLTVV.

V gene TRBV5-1 combines with J gene TRBJ2-4, with TRBD2 matching over 9 bases. CDR3 length equals 16 residues. CDR1 is SGHRS and CDR2 is YFSETQ in the germline V gene. The V gene end was trimmed by 0 bases and the J gene end by 2 bases; junction bases not matched to a gene: 3. The CDR3 sequence: CASSLVLAGTKNIQYF. The CDR3 DNA reads TGCGCCAGCAGCTTGGTGCTAGCGGGGACCAAAAACATTCAGTACTTC.

This clone turned up a few times. The V and J genes are TRBV11-2 and TRBJ1-1; D possibly corresponds to TRBD1 (5 bases). Germline V gene lookup returns CDR1 SGHAT and CDR2 FQNNGV. With 4 bases removed from V and 1 base from J, the gap between germline ends came to 10 bases. The CDR3 totals 14 residues. CDR3 region: CASSSWDQNTEAFF. CDR3 DNA: TGTGCCAGCAGCTCCTGGGACCAGAACACTGAAGCTTTCTTT.

This clone was detected once. The gene calls are TRBV7-2 and TRBJ2-4, with TRBD2 identical over 9 bases. The CDR3 runs to 19 residues. Trimming cost V 5 bases and J 1 base; bases outside gene matches: 15. In germline, CDR1 is SGHTA, CDR2 FQGNSA. CDR3 amino acids: CASSPHASGVSTAKNIQYF. CDR3 DNA sequence: TGTGCCAGCAGCCCCCACGCTAGCGGGGTTTCAACGGCCAAAAACATTCAGTACTTC.

A remark on this clone: Other DNA sequences in this sample translate to the same CDR3. The chain links TRBV15 to TRBJ2-7; D call uncertain. The CDR3 is made up of 13 amino acids. Germline-derived CDR1 and CDR2 are LNHNV and YYDKDF (reference sequence). Trimming pared 0 bases from V and 5 bases from J, leaving 8 bases between. CDR3 loop: CATSRDRRNEQYF. Written as DNA, the CDR3 is TGTGCCACCAGCAGAGATCGAAGGAACGAGCAGTACTTC.

The chain employs TRBV27 and TRBJ1-2; 9 bases map to TRBD1. The CDR3 extends over 14 amino acids. After removal of 5 bases from V and 2 bases from J, the junction contained 3 bases not matched to a gene. CDR1 is MNHEY and CDR2 is SMNVEV in the germline V gene (reference sequence). CDR3 region: CASSGDRENYGYTF. DNA for the CDR3: TGTGCCAGCAGTGGGGACAGGGAAAACTATGGCTACACCTTC.

A few counts support this clone. The chain has TRBV18 and TRBJ1-1; D ambiguous. Germline loops: CDR1 KGHSH, CDR2 LQKENI. The CDR3 is 14 residues long. The V end was cut by 2 bases, the J end by 0 bases, with 7 bases between. This chain's CDR3 is CASSPLLMNTEAFF. The CDR3 bases are TGTGCCAGCTCACCATTGCTCATGAACACTGAAGCTTTCTTT.

The J gene is TRBJ2-7, the V gene TRBV5-4, with 11 bases lining up with TRBD2. The CDR3 spans 19 residues. V was pared by 5 bases and J by 2 bases, with 18 bases of the junction left unmatched. Germline V gives CDR1 SGHNT, CDR2 YYREEE (reference sequence). The CDR3 DNA follows: TGTGCCAGCAGTCCTGCCCCCCCGCTGACTAGCGGGATTCCCTACGAGCAGTACTTC. Its translation: CASSPAPPLTSGIPYEQYF.

This chain uses TRBV4-1 with TRBJ2-5; D unclear. Germline-derived CDR1 and CDR2 are MGHRA and YSYEKL. The V gene lost 1 base and the J gene lost 2 bases, with 11 bases spanning the gap. The length of the CDR3 is 15 residues. The CDR3 nucleotides read TGCGCCAGCAGCCAAGGGAGTAACAGTCAAGAGACCCAGTACTTC. This encodes CASSQGSNSQETQYF.

This chain joins TRBV7-8 and TRBJ1-1; the D gene is possibly TRBD1 (5 bases). Germline assignment: CDR1 SGHVS and CDR2 FQNEAQ. CDR3 size: 13 residues. Trimming took 4 bases from V and 5 from J, leaving 11 bases between them. The CDR3 spells CASSSRGNTEAFF. CDR3 bases: TGTGCCAGCAGCTCCCGGGGGAATACTGAAGCTTTCTTT.

The chain joins TRBV18 to TRBJ2-7; D is ambiguous. The V gene lost 3 bases and the J gene lost 6 bases, with 6 bases spanning the gap. The CDR3 has 11 residues. The germline V gene encodes CDR1 KGHSH and CDR2 LQKENI. CDR3 bases: TGTGCCAGCTCACCGGCCATCGAGCAGTACTTC. Its protein product is CASSPAIEQYF.

The CDR3 bases are TGTGCCAGCAGTGCCCGGGACAGACAAGAGACCCAGTACTTC. It specifies CASSARDRQETQYF. The rearrangement links TRBV2 to TRBJ2-5; 7 nucleotides align to TRBD1. This CDR3 is 14 amino acids long. The germline CDR1 and CDR2 sequences are SNHLY and FYNNEI. Unmatched junction bases numbered 4, after V lost 4 bases and J lost 2 bases.

The gene calls are TRBV19 and TRBJ2-7, with TRBD2 identical over 12 bases. The CDR3 has 15 amino acids. Germline V gene data show CDR1 as LNHDA and CDR2 as SQIVND (reference sequence). The junction had 6 bases not matched to a gene; V was cut back by 9 bases and J by 0 bases. The CDR3 spells CASKGTSGSSYEQYF. The CDR3 coding sequence is TGTGCCAGCAAGGGGACTAGCGGGTCCTCCTACGAGCAGTACTTC.

V usage is TRBV29-1 and J usage is TRBJ1-5, with unresolved D. This CDR3 is built from 12 residues. CDR1 and CDR2 from the germline V gene are SQVTM and ANQGSEA. Trimming took off 4 bases at V and 1 base at J, with 5 bases between the two ends. The CDR3, as DNA: TGCAGCGTTGCTGACAGCAATCAGCCCCAGCATTTT. It yields the protein CSVADSNQPQHF.

As for this clone: This sample also contains other DNA sequences that code for the same CDR3. The chain links TRBV7-9 to TRBJ2-3, with D unresolved. This CDR3 is built from 14 residues. CDR1 is SEHNR and CDR2 is FQNEAQ in the germline V gene (reference sequence). The ends were cut back, 2 bases at V and 0 bases at J, with 6 bases in the middle. The CDR3 DNA reads TGTGCCAGCAGCTTAAGTGGCAGCACAGATACGCAGTATTTT. It yields the protein CASSLSGSTDTQYF.